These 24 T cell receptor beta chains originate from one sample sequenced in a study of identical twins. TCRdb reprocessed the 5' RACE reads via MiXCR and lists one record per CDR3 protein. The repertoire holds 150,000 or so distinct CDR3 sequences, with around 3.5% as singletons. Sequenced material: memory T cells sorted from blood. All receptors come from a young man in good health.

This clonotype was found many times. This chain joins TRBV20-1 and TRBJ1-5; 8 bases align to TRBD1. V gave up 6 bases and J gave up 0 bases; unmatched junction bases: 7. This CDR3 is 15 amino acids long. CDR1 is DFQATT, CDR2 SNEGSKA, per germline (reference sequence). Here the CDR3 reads CSAVLDRASNQPQHF. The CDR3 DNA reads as TGCAGTGCGGTCTTGGACAGGGCTAGCAATCAGCCCCAGCATTTT.

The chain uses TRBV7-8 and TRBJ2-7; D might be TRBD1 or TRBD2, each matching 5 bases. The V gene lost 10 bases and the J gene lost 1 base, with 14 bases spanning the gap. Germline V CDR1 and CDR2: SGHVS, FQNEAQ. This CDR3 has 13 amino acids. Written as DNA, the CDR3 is TGTGCCACCACCGGGGCTCCTTCCTACGAGCAGTACTTC. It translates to CATTGAPSYEQYF.

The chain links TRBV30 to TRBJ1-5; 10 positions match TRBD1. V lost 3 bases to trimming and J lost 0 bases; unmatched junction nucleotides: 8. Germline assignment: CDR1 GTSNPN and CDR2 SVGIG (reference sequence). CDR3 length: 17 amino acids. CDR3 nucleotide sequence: TGTGCCTGGAGAAGACAGGGGGCGAAGAGTAGCAATCAGCCCCAGCATTTT. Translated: CAWRRQGAKSSNQPQHF.

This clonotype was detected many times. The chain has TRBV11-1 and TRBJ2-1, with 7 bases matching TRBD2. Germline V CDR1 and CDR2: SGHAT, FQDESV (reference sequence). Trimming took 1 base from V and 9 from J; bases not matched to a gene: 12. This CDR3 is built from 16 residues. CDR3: CASSLGWLAERSEQFF. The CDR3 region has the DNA TGTGCCAGCAGCTTAGGTTGGCTAGCGGAGAGGAGTGAGCAGTTCTTC.

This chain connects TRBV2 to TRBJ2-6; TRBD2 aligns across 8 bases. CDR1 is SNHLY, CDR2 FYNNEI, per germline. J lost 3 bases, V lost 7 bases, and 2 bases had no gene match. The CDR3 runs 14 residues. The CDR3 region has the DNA TGTGCCAGCAAACGGGAGGGTGGGGCCAACGTCCTGACTTTC. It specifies CASKREGGANVLTF.

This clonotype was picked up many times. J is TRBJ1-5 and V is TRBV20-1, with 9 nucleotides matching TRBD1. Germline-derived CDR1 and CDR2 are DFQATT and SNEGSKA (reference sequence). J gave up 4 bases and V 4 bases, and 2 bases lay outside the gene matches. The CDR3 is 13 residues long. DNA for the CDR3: TGCAGTGCTACCGGGACAGGGAATCAGCCCCAGCATTTT. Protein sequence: CSATGTGNQPQHF.

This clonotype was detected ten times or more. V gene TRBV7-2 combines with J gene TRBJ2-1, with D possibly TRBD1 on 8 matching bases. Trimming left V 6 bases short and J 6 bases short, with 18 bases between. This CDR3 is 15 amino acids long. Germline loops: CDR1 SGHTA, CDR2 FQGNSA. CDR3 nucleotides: TGTGCCAGCAGACCGGGAACAGGGGGGGCCAATGAGCAGTTCTTC. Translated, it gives CASRPGTGGANEQFF.

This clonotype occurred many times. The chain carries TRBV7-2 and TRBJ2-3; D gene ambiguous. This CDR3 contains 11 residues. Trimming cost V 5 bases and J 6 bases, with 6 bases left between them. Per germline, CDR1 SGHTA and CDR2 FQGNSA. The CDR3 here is CASSVYDTQYF. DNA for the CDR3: TGTGCCAGCAGCGTATACGATACGCAGTATTTT.

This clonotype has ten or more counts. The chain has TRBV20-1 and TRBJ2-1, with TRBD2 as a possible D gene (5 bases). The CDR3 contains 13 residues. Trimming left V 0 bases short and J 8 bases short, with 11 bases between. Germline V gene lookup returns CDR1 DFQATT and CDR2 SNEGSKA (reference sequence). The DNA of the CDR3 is TGCAGTGCTAGAGATCGGGGTGACTATGAGCAGTTCTTC. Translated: CSARDRGDYEQFF.

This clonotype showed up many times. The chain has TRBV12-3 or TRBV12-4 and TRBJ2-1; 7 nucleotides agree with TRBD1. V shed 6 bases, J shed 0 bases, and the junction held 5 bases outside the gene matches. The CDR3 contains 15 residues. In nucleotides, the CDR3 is TGTGCCAGCAGCCCGAGACAGGGCTCCTACAATGAGCAGTTCTTC. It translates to CASSPRQGSYNEQFF.

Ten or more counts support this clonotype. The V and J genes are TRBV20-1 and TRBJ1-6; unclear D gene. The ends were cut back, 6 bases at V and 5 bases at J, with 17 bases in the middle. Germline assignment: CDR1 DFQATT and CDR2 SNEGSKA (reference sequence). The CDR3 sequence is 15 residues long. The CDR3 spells CSAMGARANNSPLHF. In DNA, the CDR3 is TGCAGTGCAATGGGCGCACGAGCGAATAATTCACCCCTCCACTTT.

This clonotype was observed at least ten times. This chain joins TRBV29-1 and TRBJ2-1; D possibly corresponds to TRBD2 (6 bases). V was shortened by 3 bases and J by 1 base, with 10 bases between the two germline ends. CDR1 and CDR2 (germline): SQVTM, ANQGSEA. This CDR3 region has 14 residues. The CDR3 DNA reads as TGCAGCGTTGATAGCGGACGATCCTACAATGAGCAGTTCTTC. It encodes CSVDSGRSYNEQFF.

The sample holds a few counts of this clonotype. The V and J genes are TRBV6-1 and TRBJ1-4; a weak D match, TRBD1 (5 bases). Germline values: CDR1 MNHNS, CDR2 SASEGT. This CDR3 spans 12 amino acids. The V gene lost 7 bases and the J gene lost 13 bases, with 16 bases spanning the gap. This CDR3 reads CASKSSRGGLFF. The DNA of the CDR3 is TGTGCCAGCAAGTCGAGCCGGGGCGGACTGTTTTTT.

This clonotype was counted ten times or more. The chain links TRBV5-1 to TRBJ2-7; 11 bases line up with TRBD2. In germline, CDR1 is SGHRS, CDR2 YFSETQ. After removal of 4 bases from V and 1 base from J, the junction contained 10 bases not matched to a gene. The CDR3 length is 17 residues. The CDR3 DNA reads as TGCGCCAGCAGCGGGGGACTAGCGGCCTTGGGATCCTACGAGCAGTACTTC. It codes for CASSGGLAALGSYEQYF.

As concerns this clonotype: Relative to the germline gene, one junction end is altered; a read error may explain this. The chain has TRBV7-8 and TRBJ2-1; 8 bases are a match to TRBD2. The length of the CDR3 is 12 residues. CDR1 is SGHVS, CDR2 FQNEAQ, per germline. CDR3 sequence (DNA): TGTGCCAGCAGCCATAAGCGGGGGATGACGACCTTC. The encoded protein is CASSHKRGMTTF.

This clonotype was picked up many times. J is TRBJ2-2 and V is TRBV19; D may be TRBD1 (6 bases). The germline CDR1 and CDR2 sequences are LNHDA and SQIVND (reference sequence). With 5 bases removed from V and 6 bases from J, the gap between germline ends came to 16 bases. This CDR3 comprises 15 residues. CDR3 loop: CASSPSRTVSGELFF. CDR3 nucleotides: TGTGCCAGTAGTCCCTCAAGGACAGTTTCCGGGGAGCTGTTTTTT.

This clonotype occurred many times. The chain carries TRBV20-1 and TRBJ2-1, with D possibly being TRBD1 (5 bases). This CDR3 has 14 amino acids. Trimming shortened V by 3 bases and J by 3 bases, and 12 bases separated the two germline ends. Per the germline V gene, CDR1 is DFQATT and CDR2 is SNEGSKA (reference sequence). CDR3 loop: CSASGQGIYNEQFF. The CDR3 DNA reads TGCAGTGCTAGTGGGCAGGGTATCTACAATGAGCAGTTCTTC.

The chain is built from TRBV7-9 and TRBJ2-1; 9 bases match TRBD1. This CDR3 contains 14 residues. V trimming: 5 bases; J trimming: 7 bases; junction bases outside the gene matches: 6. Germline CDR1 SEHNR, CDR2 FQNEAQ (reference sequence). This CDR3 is CASSIGTGRNEQFF. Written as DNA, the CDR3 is TGTGCCAGCAGCATCGGGACAGGGAGGAATGAGCAGTTCTTC.

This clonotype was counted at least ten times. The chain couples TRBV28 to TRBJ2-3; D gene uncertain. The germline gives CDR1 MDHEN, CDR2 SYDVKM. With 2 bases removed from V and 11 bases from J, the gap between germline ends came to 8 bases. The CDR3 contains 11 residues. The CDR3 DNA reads TGTGCCAGCAGTTTAGGTATGAAGCAGTATTTT. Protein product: CASSLGMKQYF.

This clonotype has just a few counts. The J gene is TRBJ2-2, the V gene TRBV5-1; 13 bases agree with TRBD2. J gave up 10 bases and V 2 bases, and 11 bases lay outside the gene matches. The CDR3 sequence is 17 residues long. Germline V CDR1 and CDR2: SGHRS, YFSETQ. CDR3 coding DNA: TGCGCCAGCAGCTTTGGACTAGCGGGAGTTAGTTTCGAGGAGCTGTTTTTT. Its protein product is CASSFGLAGVSFEELFF.

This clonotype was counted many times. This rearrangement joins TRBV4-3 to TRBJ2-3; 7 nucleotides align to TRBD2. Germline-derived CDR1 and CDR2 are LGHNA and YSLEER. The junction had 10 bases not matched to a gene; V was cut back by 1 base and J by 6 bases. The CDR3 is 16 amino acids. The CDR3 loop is CASSQGASGGRDTQYF. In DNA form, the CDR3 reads TGCGCCAGCAGCCAAGGGGCTAGCGGAGGGCGGGATACGCAGTATTTT.

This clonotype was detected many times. This CDR3 reads CATSDFASGTSGNNEQFF. For the CDR3, the DNA is TGTGCCACCAGTGATTTTGCCTCCGGGACTAGCGGAAACAATGAGCAGTTCTTC. The V call is TRBV24-1, the J call TRBJ2-1; 11 bases fit TRBD2. The CDR3 runs 18 residues. V shed 1 base, J shed 5 bases, and the junction held 9 bases outside the gene matches. In germline, CDR1 is KGHDR, CDR2 SFDVKD.

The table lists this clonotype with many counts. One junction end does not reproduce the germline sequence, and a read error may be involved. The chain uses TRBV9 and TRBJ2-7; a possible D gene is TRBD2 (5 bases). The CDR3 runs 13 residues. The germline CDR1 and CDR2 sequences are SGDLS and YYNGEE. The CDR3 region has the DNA TGTGCCAGCAGTGTAGGGAGAGCCTACGAGCAGTACTTC. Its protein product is CASSVGRAYEQYF.

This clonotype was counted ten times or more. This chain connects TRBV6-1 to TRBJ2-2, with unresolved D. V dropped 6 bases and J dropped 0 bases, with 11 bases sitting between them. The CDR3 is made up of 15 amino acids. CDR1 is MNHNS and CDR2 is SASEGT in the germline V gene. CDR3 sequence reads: CASRPRKANTGELFF. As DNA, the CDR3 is TGTGCCAGCAGACCCCGAAAGGCGAACACCGGGGAGCTGTTTTTT.